Each of the 24 T cell receptor beta chains below was sequenced from the same sample in a study of CDR3 diversity in severe acne. From the PCR reads, TCRdb called clonotypes with MiXCR, one entry per CDR3 protein. The table records roughly 93,000 distinct CDR3 sequences, 49% of them present only once. Sequenced sample: blood. The receptors derive from a male donor with severe acne vulgaris.

By share, this clonotype ranks as medium-sized. The rearrangement uses TRBV12-3 or TRBV12-4 and TRBJ2-1; no firm D call. Trimming shortened V by 3 bases and J by 2 bases, and 2 bases separated the two germline ends. The CDR3 loop spans 12 amino acids. CDR3: CASSLTYNEQFF. CDR3 bases: TGTGCCAGCAGTTTGACCTACAATGAGCAGTTCTTC.

This clonotype was seen a handful of times. This rearrangement joins TRBV18 to TRBJ2-7; 11 bases match TRBD2. V was clipped by 3 bases and J by 1 base; unmatched bases: 8. This CDR3 region has 17 residues. The germline CDR1 and CDR2 sequences are KGHSH and LQKENI. The CDR3 region has the DNA TGTGCCAGCTCACCGTCTGTAACTAGCGGGAGTTCCTACGAGCAGTACTTC. It is translated as CASSPSVTSGSSYEQYF.

Turning to this clonotype: This sequence may be a read error, since a much larger clone differs from it by one base. The chain joins TRBV7-9 to TRBJ1-1; D is unresolved. This CDR3 has 12 residues. Germline-derived CDR1 and CDR2 are SEHNR and FQNEAQ (reference sequence). V lost 5 bases and J lost 8, with 12 bases in between. The chain's CDR3 is CASSLGRREAFF. The CDR3, as DNA: TGTGCCAGCAGCCTAGGACGGAGAGAAGCTTTCTTT.

As for this clonotype: Compared with germline, one end of the junction differs, possibly owing to a read error. The chain uses TRBV5-1 and TRBJ1-1; tentative D call: TRBD1 (5 bases). Germline V lookup: CDR1 SGHRS, CDR2 YFSETQ. The length of the CDR3 is 13 residues. The CDR3 reads CTSSWDGNTEAFF. The DNA for the CDR3 is TGCACCAGCAGCTGGGACGGAAACACTGAAGCTTTCTTT. Combining the CDR3 with reference TRBV5-1 and TRBJ1-1 gives the whole variable domain KAGVTQTPRYLIKTRGQQVTLSCSPISGHRSVSWYQQTPGQGLQFLFEYFSETQRNKGNFPGRFSGRQFSNSRSEMNVSTLELGDSALYLCTSSWDGNTEAFFGQGTRLTVV.

Comments on this clonotype: A much more abundant neighbour one base away suggests this may be a read error. The J gene is TRBJ2-7, the V gene TRBV2, with 7 nucleotides matching TRBD2. This CDR3 spans 15 amino acids. From germline, CDR1 is SNHLY and CDR2 FYNNEI. CDR3 sequence reads: CASSRASGSSNEQYF. CDR3 DNA sequence: TGTGCCAGCAGCCGAGCTAGCGGAAGCTCCAACGAGCAGTACTTC.

The rearrangement uses TRBV10-1 and TRBJ1-5; D is unclear. Germline CDR1 reads WNHNN; CDR2 reads SYGVQD (reference sequence). CDR3 length: 16 amino acids. The V gene lost 1 base and the J gene lost 4 bases, with 14 bases spanning the gap. CDR3 sequence: CASSELISEENQPQHF. Here the CDR3 DNA reads TGCGCCAGCAGTGAGTTGATCAGTGAGGAAAATCAGCCCCAGCATTTT.

V is TRBV5-1 and J is TRBJ2-2; tentative D call: TRBD1 (5 bases). The ends were cut back, 5 bases at V and 1 base at J, with 12 bases in the middle. The CDR3 runs to 15 residues. CDR1 and CDR2 (germline): SGHRS, YFSETQ. The CDR3 coding sequence is TGCGCCAGCAGTACAGGCAACCTGAACACCGGGGAGCTGTTTTTT. Its translation: CASSTGNLNTGELFF.

The chain uses TRBV25-1 and TRBJ2-5; D is perhaps TRBD2 (5 bases). V was trimmed by 4 bases and J by 0 bases, leaving 6 bases between them. The CDR3 consists of 13 residues. Germline assignment: CDR1 MGHDK and CDR2 SYGVNS. CDR3 nucleotides: TGTGCCAGCAGTGGAGGGTACCAAGAGACCCAGTACTTC. It codes for CASSGGYQETQYF. The full variable domain, with the rest looked up from reference TRBV25-1 and TRBJ2-5, is EADIYQTPRYLVIGTGKKITLECSQTMGHDKMYWYQQDPGMELHLIHYSYGVNSTEKGDLSSESTVSRIRTEHFPLTLESARPSHTSQYLCASSGGYQETQYFGPGTRLLVL.

This clonotype was seen only a few times. The chain carries TRBV5-1 and TRBJ1-5; 11 nucleotides align to TRBD1. The CDR3 totals 15 residues. The germline V gene encodes CDR1 SGHRS and CDR2 YFSETQ. The junction had 7 bases not matched to a gene; V was cut back by 5 bases and J by 6 bases. The CDR3 loop is CASRDGQGAGQPQHF. The CDR3 DNA sequence: TGCGCCAGCAGAGACGGACAGGGGGCTGGTCAGCCCCAGCATTTT.

Of note for this clonotype: A read error may be the cause here, since a much bigger clone is one base away. The rearrangement links TRBV29-1 to TRBJ2-5; 8 bases line up with TRBD2. Germline V gene lookup returns CDR1 SQVTM and CDR2 ANQGSEA. CDR3 length equals 16 residues. The CDR3 protein is CSVEGRAGDPLETQCF. For the CDR3, the DNA is TGCAGCGTTGAAGGGAGAGCGGGAGACCCTCTAGAGACCCAGTGCTTC.

V usage is TRBV20-1 and J usage is TRBJ2-7; 11 bases fit TRBD2. Losses at the gene ends were 5 bases for V and 3 bases for J; bases not matched to a gene: 12. Germline CDR1 DFQATT, CDR2 SNEGSKA (reference sequence). The CDR3 consists of 16 residues. The CDR3 DNA reads TGCAGTGCTCCTGCACCGGGACTAGCGGCCATCTACGAGCAGTACTTC. Its translation is CSAPAPGLAAIYEQYF.

Many counts were recorded for this clonotype. The rearrangement uses TRBV12-5 and TRBJ2-2; 8 positions agree with TRBD2. This CDR3 is built from 15 residues. Germline assignment: CDR1 LGHNT and CDR2 FRNRAP. V shed 2 bases, J shed 4 bases, and the junction held 3 bases outside the gene matches. This CDR3 reads CASGLIAGSTGELFF. CDR3 bases: TGTGCTAGTGGTTTGATAGCGGGATCCACCGGGGAGCTGTTTTTT.

About this clonotype itself: A much larger clone sits a single nucleotide away, making a read error possible. The chain uses TRBV7-3 and TRBJ1-1; D remains ambiguous. Germline CDR1 and CDR2: SGHTA and FQGTGA. The CDR3 has 13 amino acids. Trimming took off 5 bases at V and 5 bases at J, with 12 bases between the two ends. The CDR3 coding sequence is TGTGCCAGCAGCCTGCCGGGGTGGACTGAAGCTTTCTTT. Protein product: CASSLPGWTEAFF.

This clonotype was counted at least ten times. This rearrangement joins TRBV9 to TRBJ2-1, with 11 bases that match TRBD2. The CDR3 totals 17 residues. V lost 3 bases and J lost 8; bases outside the gene matches: 13. Germline values: CDR1 SGDLS, CDR2 YYNGEE. CDR3 region: CASSASLAGLAVYEQFF. CDR3 DNA sequence: TGTGCCAGCAGCGCATCACTCGCGGGACTAGCGGTTTATGAGCAGTTCTTC.

V usage is TRBV9 and J usage is TRBJ1-2; D is possibly TRBD1 (6 bases). The CDR3 is 14 residues long. V was clipped by 5 bases and J by 6 bases, with 17 bases between them. Germline loops: CDR1 SGDLS, CDR2 YYNGEE. CDR3 coding DNA: TGTGCCAGCAGTCTCGCGGGGGCATCGAATGGCTACACCTTC. Its protein product is CASSLAGASNGYTF.

The sample holds one count of this clonotype. The rearrangement links TRBV7-3 to TRBJ2-1; 10 bases agree with TRBD2. CDR1 is SGHTA, CDR2 FQGTGA, per germline. Trimming took 5 bases from V and 7 from J; bases not matched to a gene: 2. There are 13 residues in the CDR3. CDR3 protein: CASSTGLANEQFF. In nucleotides, the CDR3 is TGTGCCAGCAGCACGGGACTAGCGAATGAGCAGTTCTTC.

V is TRBV9 and J is TRBJ2-2; 7 bases fit TRBD1. J was trimmed by 0 bases and V by 4 bases; bases with no gene match: 3. Germline CDR1 reads SGDLS; CDR2 reads YYNGEE. This CDR3 is 15 amino acids long. Here the CDR3 reads CASSTGTANTGELFF. The DNA for the CDR3 is TGTGCCAGCAGCACCGGGACAGCGAACACCGGGGAGCTGTTTTTT.

Ten or more counts support this clonotype. This rearrangement joins TRBV6-1 to TRBJ2-1; the match to TRBD2 covers 8 bases. Trimming at V came to 6 bases and at J to 5 bases, leaving 6 bases not matched to a gene. Germline CDR1 and CDR2: MNHNS and SASEGT. The CDR3 contains 14 residues. CDR3 DNA: TGTGCCAGCAGCGGGAGGGCAGTTAACAATGAGCAGTTCTTC. It yields the protein CASSGRAVNNEQFF.

The chain carries TRBV20-1 and TRBJ2-7; D unclear. Trimming stripped 4 bases from V and 0 bases from J, with 16 bases between. From germline, CDR1 is DFQATT and CDR2 SNEGSKA (reference sequence). This CDR3 comprises 15 residues. In DNA, the CDR3 is TGCAGTGCTACAGATCTACAAGGTATCTCCTACGAGCAGTACTTC. This gives the protein CSATDLQGISYEQYF.

This clonotype was seen only a few times. The chain uses TRBV19 and TRBJ1-4; D is unresolved. Deletions cut 2 bases from V and 2 bases from J, with 6 bases between. The CDR3 runs to 14 residues. CDR1 and CDR2 from the germline V gene are LNHDA and SQIVND (reference sequence). CDR3 region: CASSIRGTNEKLFF. The CDR3, as DNA: TGTGCCAGTAGTATACGTGGGACTAATGAAAAACTGTTTTTT.

This clonotype was seen more than once but under ten times. The chain has TRBV7-9 and TRBJ1-6, with D possibly TRBD1 on 5 matching bases. The CDR3 contains 17 residues. The V gene lost 2 bases and the J gene lost 7 bases, with 18 bases spanning the gap. Germline loops: CDR1 SEHNR, CDR2 FQNEAQ (reference sequence). The chain's CDR3 is CASSLPLGQTENSPLHF. CDR3 bases: TGTGCCAGCAGCTTACCTCTTGGCCAGACAGAGAATTCACCCCTCCACTTT.

This chain links TRBV29-1 with TRBJ1-2; D is unresolved. The CDR3 extends over 13 amino acids. The germline gives CDR1 SQVTM, CDR2 ANQGSEA. Trimming cost V 6 bases and J 6 bases, with 17 bases left between them. CDR3 in DNA: TGCAGCGTCTCCTTCGGAGGTATCAATGGCTACACCTTC. Its translation is CSVSFGGINGYTF.

This chain connects TRBV20-1 to TRBJ1-2, with D possibly being TRBD1 (5 bases). The CDR3 loop spans 14 amino acids. Germline CDR1 reads DFQATT; CDR2 reads SNEGSKA (reference sequence). Trimming took off 6 bases at V and 8 bases at J, with 22 bases between the two ends. CDR3 sequence reads: CSASSFRGMRGYTF. CDR3 DNA: TGCAGTGCCAGCAGTTTCCGGGGGATGCGGGGCTACACCTTC.

The genes are TRBV5-6 and TRBJ1-2; TRBD1 might be the D (6 bases). Looked up from germline, CDR1 is SGHDT and CDR2 is YYEEEE. V was cut by 0 bases and J by 1 base, with 10 bases left in between. The CDR3 is 15 residues long. The CDR3 region is CASSLERGGNYGYTF. In nucleotides, the CDR3 is TGTGCCAGCAGCTTGGAACGAGGGGGTAACTATGGCTACACCTTC. Full variable domain (rest looked up from reference TRBV5-6 and TRBJ1-2): DAGVTQSPTHLIKTRGQQVTLRCSPKSGHDTVSWYQQALGQGPQFIFQYYEEEERQRGNFPDRFSGHQFPNYSSELNVNALLLGDSALYLCASSLERGGNYGYTFGSGTRLTVV.